The rows below give T cell receptor beta chains drawn from one sample of a study of cytomegalovirus exposure and HLA in healthy donors. Profiling relied on immunoSEQ multiplex PCR, and the TCRdb table lists in-frame clones only, not all of them. The sample has roughly 150,000 clones; approximately 68% are singletons. The specimen sequenced was PBMCs. The receptors were sampled from a man in his 60s in good health and CMV-seronegative. Each CDR3 is given with its conserved first and last residue. Fields, in order: J gene, clone size, V gene, D gene, CDR3 DNA, CDR3 protein. The D gene is left open where the match is weak. Clone size is stated in some rows and not others, as once, few, many or a class when expanded.

TRBJ1-6 . TRBV14 . TGTGCCAGCAGCCAAGCAGGGCTAAATTCACCCCTCCACTTT CASSQAGLNSPLHF
TRBJ2-3 . TRBV2 TRBD2 TGTGCCAGCAGTCCTGGCGGGAGGACAGATACGCAGTATTTT CASSPGGRTDTQYF
TRBJ1-6 . TRBV14 TRBD1 TGTGCCAGCAGCCGATACAGGGGGCCGAATTCACCCCTCCACTTT CASSRYRGPNSPLHF
TRBJ2-7 . TRBV9 . TGTGCCAGCAGCGTAGATGGTAGGAGCGGATCCCACGAGCAGTACTTC CASSVDGRSGSHEQYF
TRBJ2-7 . TRBV7-8 . TGTGCCAGCAGCTTAGGCGGGTGGGAACTAGCCTACGAGCAGTACTTC CASSLGGWELAYEQYF
TRBJ2-7 . TRBV5-6 TRBD1 TGTGCCAGCAGCTCGCCGGGACAGGGGGGTTACGAGCAGTACTTC CASSSPGQGGYEQYF
TRBJ1-1 few TRBV14 . TGTGCCAGCAGCCTCCTAGGAAATCCAGGAGGGGACACTGAAGCTTTCTTT CASSLLGNPGGDTEAFF
TRBJ2-7 . TRBV11-2 . TGTGCCAGCAGCAAAGCCCACTCCTACGAGCAGTACTTC CASSKAHSYEQYF
TRBJ1-4 . TRBV29-1 . TGCAGCGTTTCCAGGGGTGCTGCTAATGAAAAACTGTTTTTT CSVSRGAANEKLFF
TRBJ2-5 . TRBV6-6 . TGTGCCAGCAGTCCAGGTTTAGCGGAGCAAGAGACCCAGTACTTC CASSPGLAEQETQYF
TRBJ2-2 . TRBV7-3 TRBD2 TGTGCCAGCAGCCGTACTGTTAGCGGGGGCGGGGAGCTGTTTTTT CASSRTVSGGGELFF
TRBJ2-3 once TRBV30 TRBD2 TGTGCCTGGAGTGACCAGTCGGTAGCGGGGATCACAGATACGCAGTATTTT CAWSDQSVAGITDTQYF
TRBJ1-5 . TRBV11-2 TRBD1 TGTGCCAGCAGCCCATTAACAGGGGGCGAGGAGCCCCAGCATTTT CASSPLTGGEEPQHF
TRBJ2-5 . TRBV5-1 TRBD2 TGCGCCAGCAGCTTGGCCGTCTTAGCGGGAGTTGGAGAGACCCAGTACTTC CASSLAVLAGVGETQYF
TRBJ2-7 once TRBV30 . TGTGCCACCCAAAGACAGGCCGATTCCTACGAGCAGTACTTC CATQRQADSYEQYF
TRBJ2-5 . TRBV14 . TGTGCCAGCAGCCAATTAGCGGCACAAGAGACCCAGTACTTC CASSQLAAQETQYF